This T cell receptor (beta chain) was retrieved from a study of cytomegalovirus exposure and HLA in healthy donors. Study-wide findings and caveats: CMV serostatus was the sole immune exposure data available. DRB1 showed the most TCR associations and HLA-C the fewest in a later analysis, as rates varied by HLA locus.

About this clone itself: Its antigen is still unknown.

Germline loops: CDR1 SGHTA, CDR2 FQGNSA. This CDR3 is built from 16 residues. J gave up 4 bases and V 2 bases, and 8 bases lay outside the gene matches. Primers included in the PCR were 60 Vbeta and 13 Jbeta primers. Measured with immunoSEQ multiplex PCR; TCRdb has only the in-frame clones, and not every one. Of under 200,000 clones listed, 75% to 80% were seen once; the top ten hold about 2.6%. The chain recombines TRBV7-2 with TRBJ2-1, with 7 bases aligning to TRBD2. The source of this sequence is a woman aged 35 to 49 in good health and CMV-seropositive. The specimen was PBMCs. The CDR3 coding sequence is TGTGCCAGCAGCTTATATCGGCTAGCGGAATACAATGAGCAGTTCTTC. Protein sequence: CASSLYRLAEYNEQFF.